This TCR beta chain was captured in a study of blood T cell repertoires in COVID-19. Study as a whole: Collection of acute and convalescent COVID-19 samples took place in the United States, Italy and Spain.

This clone is a singleton in its sample. Germline values: CDR1 MNHEY, CDR2 SVGAGI. This CDR3 is built from 13 residues. V gave up 5 bases and J gave up 5 bases; unmatched junction bases: 3. Sequencing used immunoSEQ multiplex PCR; TCRdb keeps in-frame clones, though not all of them. Here the sample spans about 120,000 clones, 75% to 85% being singletons. This receptor was taken from a human donor in a cohort sampled during active COVID-19. The sequenced sample consisted of peripheral blood. The J gene is TRBJ1-5, the V gene TRBV6-5; 7 bases align to TRBD1. The CDR3 DNA reads TGTGCCAGCAGTAAGGACAGGTATCAGCCCCAGCATTTT. Amino acid sequence: CASSKDRYQPQHF.